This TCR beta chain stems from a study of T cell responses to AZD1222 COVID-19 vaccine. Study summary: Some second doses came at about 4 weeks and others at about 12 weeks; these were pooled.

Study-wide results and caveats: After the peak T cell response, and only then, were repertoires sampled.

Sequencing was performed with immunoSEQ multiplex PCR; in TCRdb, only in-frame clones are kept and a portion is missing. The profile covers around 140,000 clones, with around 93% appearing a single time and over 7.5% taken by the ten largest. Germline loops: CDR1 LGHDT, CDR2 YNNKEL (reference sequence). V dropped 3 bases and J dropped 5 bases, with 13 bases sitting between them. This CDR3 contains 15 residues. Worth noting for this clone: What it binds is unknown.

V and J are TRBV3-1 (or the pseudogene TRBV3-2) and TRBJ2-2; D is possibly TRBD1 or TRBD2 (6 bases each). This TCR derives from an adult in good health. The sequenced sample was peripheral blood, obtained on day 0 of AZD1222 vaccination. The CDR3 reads CASSHGGRRTGELFF. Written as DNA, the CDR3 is TGTGCCAGCAGCCATGGGGGGCGCAGAACCGGGGAGCTGTTTTTT.